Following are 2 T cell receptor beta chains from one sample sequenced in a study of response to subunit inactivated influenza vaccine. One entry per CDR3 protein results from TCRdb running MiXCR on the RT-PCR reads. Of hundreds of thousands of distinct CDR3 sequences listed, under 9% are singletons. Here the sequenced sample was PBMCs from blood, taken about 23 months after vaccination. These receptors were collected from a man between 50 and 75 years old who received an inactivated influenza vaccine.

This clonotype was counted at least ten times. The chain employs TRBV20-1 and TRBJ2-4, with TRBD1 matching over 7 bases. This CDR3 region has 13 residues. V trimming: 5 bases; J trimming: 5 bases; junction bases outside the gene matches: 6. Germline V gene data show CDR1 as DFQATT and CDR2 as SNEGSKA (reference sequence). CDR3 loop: CSAPPGQQNIQYF. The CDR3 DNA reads TGCAGTGCTCCCCCGGGACAGCAAAACATTCAGTACTTC.

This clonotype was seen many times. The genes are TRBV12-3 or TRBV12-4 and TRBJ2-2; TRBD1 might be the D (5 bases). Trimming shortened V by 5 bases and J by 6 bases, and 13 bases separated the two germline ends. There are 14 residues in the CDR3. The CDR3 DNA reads TGTGCCAGCAGTCCGACGACAGATTCCGGGGAGCTGTTTTTT. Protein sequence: CASSPTTDSGELFF.